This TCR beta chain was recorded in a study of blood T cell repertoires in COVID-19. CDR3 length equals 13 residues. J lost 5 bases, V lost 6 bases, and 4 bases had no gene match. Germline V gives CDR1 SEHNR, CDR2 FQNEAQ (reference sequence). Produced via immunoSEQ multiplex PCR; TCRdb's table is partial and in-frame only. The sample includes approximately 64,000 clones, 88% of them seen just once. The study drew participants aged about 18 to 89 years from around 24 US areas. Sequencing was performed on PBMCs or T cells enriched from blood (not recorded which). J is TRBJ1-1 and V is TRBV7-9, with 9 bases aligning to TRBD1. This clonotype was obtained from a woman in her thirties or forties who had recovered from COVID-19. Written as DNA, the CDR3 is TGTGCCAGCAGGGAGACAGGGGGGACTGAAGCTTTCTTT. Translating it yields CASRETGGTEAFF.